This entry features one T cell receptor (beta chain) sequence. Its cognate antigen is unknown. The CDR3 loop spans 17 amino acids. V lost 4 bases and J lost 0, with 16 bases in between. Germline CDR1 reads LNHDA; CDR2 reads SQIVND (reference sequence). The PCR template was genomic DNA. A primer set of 30 forward and 13 reverse primers amplified the CDR3. Each CDR3 protein gets one entry after TCRdb re-called the multiplex PCR reads with MiXCR. The sample records some 250,000 distinct CDR3 sequences, more than 45% being singletons. This record comes from a study of type 1 and type 2 diabetes patients. Whole-study context: The whole study generated approximately 19,000,000 paired-end reads. Study-wide points: Unmatched age and gender across groups might bias interpretation. Type 1 diabetes repertoires were significantly less diverse than type 2 diabetes ones.

The rearrangement links TRBV19 to TRBJ2-1; tentative D call: TRBD2 (5 bases). The source material was peripheral blood mononuclear cells (PBMCs). This clonotype was obtained from a man younger than 30 with type 2 diabetes. CDR3: CASSRDAGLYSYNEQFF. Written as DNA, the CDR3 is TGTGCCAGTAGTAGAGACGCAGGACTCTACTCCTACAATGAGCAGTTCTTC. The whole variable domain, remainder taken from reference TRBV19 and TRBJ2-1, is DGGITQSPKYLFRKEGQNVTLSCEQNLNHDAMYWYRQDPGQGLRLIYYSQIVNDFQKGDIAEGYSVSREKKESFPLTVTSAQKNPTAFYLCASSRDAGLYSYNEQFFGPGTRLTVL.